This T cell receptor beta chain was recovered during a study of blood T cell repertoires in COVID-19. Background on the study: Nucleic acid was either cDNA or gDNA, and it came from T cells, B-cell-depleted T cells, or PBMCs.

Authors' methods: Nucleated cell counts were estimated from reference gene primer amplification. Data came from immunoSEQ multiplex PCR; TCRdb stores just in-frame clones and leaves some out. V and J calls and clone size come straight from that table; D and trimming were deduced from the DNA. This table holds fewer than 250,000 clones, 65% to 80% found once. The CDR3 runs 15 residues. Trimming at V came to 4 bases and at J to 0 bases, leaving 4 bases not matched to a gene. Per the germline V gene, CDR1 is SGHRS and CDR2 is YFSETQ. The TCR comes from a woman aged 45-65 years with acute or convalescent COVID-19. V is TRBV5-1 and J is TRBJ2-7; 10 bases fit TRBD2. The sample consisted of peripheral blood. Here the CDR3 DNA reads TGCGCCAGCAGCATACTAGCGGGACCCTCCTACGAGCAGTACTTC. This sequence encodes CASSILAGPSYEQYF.